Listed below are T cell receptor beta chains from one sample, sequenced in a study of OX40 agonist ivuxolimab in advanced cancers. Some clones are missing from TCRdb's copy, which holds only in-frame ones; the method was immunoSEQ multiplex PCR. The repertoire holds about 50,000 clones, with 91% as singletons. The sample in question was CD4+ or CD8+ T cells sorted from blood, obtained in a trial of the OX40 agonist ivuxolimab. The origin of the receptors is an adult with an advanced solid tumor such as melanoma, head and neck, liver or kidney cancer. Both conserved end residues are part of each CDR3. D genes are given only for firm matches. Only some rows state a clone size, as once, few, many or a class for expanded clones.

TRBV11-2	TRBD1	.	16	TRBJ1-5	CASSDQGQGAYQPQHF	TGTGCCAGCAGCGATCAAGGACAGGGGGCTTATCAGCCCCAGCATTTT
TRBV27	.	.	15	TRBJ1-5	CASRSVPEGNQPQHF	TGTGCCAGCAGATCCGTACCGGAGGGAAACCAGCCCCAGCATTTT
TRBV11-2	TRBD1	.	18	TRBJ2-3	CASSLEGTGWHGTDTQYF	TGTGCCAGCAGCTTAGAGGGGACAGGGTGGCACGGAACAGATACGCAGTATTTT
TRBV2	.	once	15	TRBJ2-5	CASSDHGGEQETQYF	TGTGCCAGCAGTGATCACGGGGGAGAACAAGAGACCCAGTACTTC
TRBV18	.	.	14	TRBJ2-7	CASSPIAVPGEQYF	TGTGCCAGCTCACCAATTGCTGTGCCTGGCGAGCAGTACTTC
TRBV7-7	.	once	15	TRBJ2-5	CASSLYPFQQETQYF	TGTGCTAGCAGCTTATATCCCTTCCAACAAGAGACCCAGTACTTC
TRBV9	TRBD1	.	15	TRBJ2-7	CASSVVLQGAYEQYF	TGTGCCAGCAGCGTAGTTCTACAGGGGGCCTACGAGCAGTACTTC
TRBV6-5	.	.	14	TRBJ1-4	CASAPAGASEKLFF	TGTGCCAGCGCCCCGGCGGGGGCAAGCGAAAAACTGTTTTTT
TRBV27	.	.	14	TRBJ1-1	CASSLQGWGTEAFF	TGTGCCAGCAGTTTACAGGGGTGGGGGACTGAAGCTTTCTTT
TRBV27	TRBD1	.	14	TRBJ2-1	CASSRQGPYNEQFF	TGTGCCAGCAGTAGACAGGGTCCCTACAATGAGCAGTTCTTC
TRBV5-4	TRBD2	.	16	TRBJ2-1	CASTAGAFSSYNEQFF	TGTGCCAGCACAGCGGGGGCTTTTAGCTCCTACAATGAGCAGTTCTTC
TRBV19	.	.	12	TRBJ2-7	CASSMSPYEQYF	TGTGCCAGTAGTATGAGTCCCTACGAGCAGTACTTC
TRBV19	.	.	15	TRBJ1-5	CASSPQRGSNQPQHF	TGTGCCAGTAGCCCGCAACGGGGGAGCAATCAGCCCCAGCATTTT
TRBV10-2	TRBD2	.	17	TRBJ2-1	CASSESIPGGARNEQFF	TGCGCCAGCAGTGAGTCGATCCCCGGGGGGGCTCGGAATGAGCAGTTCTTC
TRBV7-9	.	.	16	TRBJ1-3	CASSLAPAGAGNTIYF	TGTGCCAGCAGCTTAGCTCCTGCAGGGGCTGGAAACACCATATATTTT
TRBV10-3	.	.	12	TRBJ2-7	CAIRGTFGEQYF	TGTGCCATCAGGGGGACATTTGGAGAGCAGTACTTC
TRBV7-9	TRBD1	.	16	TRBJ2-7	CASSSTPGQGAYEQYF	TGTGCCAGCAGCTCAACGCCGGGACAGGGGGCCTACGAGCAGTACTTC
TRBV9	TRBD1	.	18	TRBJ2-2	CASSVPYVDRVNTGELFF	TGTGCCAGCAGCGTACCATATGTGGACAGGGTAAATACCGGGGAGCTGTTTTTT
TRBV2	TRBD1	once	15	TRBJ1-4	CASSPSDRGSEKLFF	TGTGCCAGCAGTCCTTCCGACAGGGGCAGTGAAAAACTGTTTTTT